This T cell receptor beta chain was sequenced during a study of cytomegalovirus exposure and HLA in healthy donors. Study findings and constraints: In vitro data verified a few CMV-associated chains as specific for CMV antigens. Most of the TCR beta V segments (in an earlier analysis) were productive either about 87% or about 30% of the time.

It was with 60 Vbeta and 13 Jbeta primers that the PCR ran. Using immunoSEQ multiplex PCR, the repertoire was profiled, and TCRdb retains in-frame clones only, with some absent. The sample carries more than 150,000 clones, 60% to 85% recorded once. This clone appeared once. Its antigen remains unidentified. The CDR3 loop spans 15 amino acids. Per the germline V gene, CDR1 is SGHVS and CDR2 is FQNEAQ. The V gene end was trimmed by 4 bases and the J gene end by 3 bases; junction bases not matched to a gene: 4. The V and J genes are TRBV7-8 and TRBJ2-1; 9 positions match TRBD2. Sample: PBMCs. The source of this sequence is a man aged 18 to 30 in good health and CMV-seronegative. The CDR3 region is CASSWLAGNYNEQFF. The CDR3 DNA reads as TGTGCCAGCAGCTGGCTAGCGGGAAACTACAATGAGCAGTTCTTC.